This T cell receptor (beta chain) was retrieved from a study of blood T cells in healthy people across ages. Study-wide findings and caveats: With donor CMV status unknown, expanded clonotype changes were possibly confounded.

Sample-barcoded 5' priming and a J-beta primer mix drove a second PCR of roughly 6 to 12 cycles. MiXCR was run by TCRdb on the 5' RACE reads, yielding one entry per CDR3 protein. The repertoire includes roughly 700,000 distinct CDR3 sequences, about 52% of them detected once, and approximately 32% sits in the top ten. In the case of this clonotype: What it binds is unknown.

This CDR3 is built from 13 residues. Trimming took off 4 bases at V and 2 bases at J, with 11 bases between the two ends. Germline V gives CDR1 SQVTM, CDR2 ANQGSEA. The sequencing input was blood. The V and J genes are TRBV29-1 and TRBJ1-1, with D possibly matching TRBD1 (6 bases). The receptor was derived from a woman in her fifties or sixties in good health. The CDR3: CSVARTVNTEAFF. For the CDR3, the DNA is TGCAGCGTTGCGAGGACAGTTAACACTGAAGCTTTCTTT.